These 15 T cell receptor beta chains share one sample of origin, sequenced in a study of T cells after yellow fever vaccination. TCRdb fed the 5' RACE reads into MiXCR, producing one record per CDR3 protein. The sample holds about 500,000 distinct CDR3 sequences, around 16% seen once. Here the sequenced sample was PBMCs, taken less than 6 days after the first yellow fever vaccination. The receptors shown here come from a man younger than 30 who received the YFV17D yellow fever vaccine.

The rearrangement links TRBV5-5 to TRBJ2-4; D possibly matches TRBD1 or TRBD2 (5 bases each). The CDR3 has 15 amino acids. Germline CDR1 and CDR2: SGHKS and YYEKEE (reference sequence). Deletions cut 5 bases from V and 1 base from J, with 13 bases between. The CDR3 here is CASRQAGSAKNIQYF. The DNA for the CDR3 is TGTGCCAGCAGACAGGCAGGGAGTGCCAAAAACATTCAGTACTTC.

The CDR3 reads CASSSQRGPGDTQYF. The CDR3 nucleotides read TGTGCCAGCAGCTCCCAAAGGGGTCCTGGGGATACGCAGTATTTT. The chain links TRBV7-7 to TRBJ2-3, with D perhaps TRBD1 (5 bases). Germline V gene lookup returns CDR1 SSHAT and CDR2 FNYEAQ (reference sequence). With 4 bases removed from V and 6 bases from J, the gap between germline ends came to 17 bases. There are 15 residues in the CDR3.

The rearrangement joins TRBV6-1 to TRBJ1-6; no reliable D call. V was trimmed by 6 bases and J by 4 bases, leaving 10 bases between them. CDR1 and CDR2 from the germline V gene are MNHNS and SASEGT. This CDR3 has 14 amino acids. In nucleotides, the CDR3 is TGTGCCAGCAGACAGCTAGATTATAATTCACCCCTCCACTTT. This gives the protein CASRQLDYNSPLHF.

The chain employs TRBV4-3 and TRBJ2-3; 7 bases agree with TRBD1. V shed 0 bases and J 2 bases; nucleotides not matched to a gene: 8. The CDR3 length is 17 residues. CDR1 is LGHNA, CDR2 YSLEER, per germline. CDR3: CASSQDHGTADTDTQYF. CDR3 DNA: TGCGCCAGCAGCCAAGATCATGGGACAGCTGACACAGATACGCAGTATTTT.

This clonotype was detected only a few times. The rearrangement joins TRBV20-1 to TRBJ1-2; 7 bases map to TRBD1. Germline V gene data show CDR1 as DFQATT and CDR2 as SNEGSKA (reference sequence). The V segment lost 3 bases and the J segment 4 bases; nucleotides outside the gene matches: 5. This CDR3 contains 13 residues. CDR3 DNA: TGCAGTGCTAGGATGACAGGGCCCTATGGCTACACCTTC. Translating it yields CSARMTGPYGYTF.

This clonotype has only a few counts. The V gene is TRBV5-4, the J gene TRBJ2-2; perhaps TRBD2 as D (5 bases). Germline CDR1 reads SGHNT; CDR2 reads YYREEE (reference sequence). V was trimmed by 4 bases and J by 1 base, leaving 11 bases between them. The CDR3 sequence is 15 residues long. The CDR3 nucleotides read TGTGCCAGCAGCAAGGACTCGAAGAACACCGGGGAGCTGTTTTTT. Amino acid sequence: CASSKDSKNTGELFF.

In DNA, the CDR3 is TGTGCCAGCAGCGGCCAACCTGGGACTGAAGCTTTCTTT. This sequence encodes CASSGQPGTEAFF. The chain links TRBV9 to TRBJ1-1; D gene ambiguous. Germline CDR1 and CDR2: SGDLS and YYNGEE. With 3 bases removed from V and 5 bases from J, the gap between germline ends came to 11 bases. The CDR3 has 13 amino acids.

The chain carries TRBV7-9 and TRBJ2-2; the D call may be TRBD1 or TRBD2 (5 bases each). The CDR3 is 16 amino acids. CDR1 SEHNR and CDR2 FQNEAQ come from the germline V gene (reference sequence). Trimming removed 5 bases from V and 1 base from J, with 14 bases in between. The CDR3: CASSPMPGRNTGELFF. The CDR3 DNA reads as TGTGCCAGCAGCCCAATGCCGGGACGGAACACCGGGGAGCTGTTTTTT.

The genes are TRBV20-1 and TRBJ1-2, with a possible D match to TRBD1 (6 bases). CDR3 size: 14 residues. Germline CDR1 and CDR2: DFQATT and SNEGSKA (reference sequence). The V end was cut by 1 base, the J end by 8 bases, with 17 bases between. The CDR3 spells CSARVHSGAGGYTF. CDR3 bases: TGCAGTGCTAGAGTCCATTCGGGGGCTGGCGGCTACACCTTC.

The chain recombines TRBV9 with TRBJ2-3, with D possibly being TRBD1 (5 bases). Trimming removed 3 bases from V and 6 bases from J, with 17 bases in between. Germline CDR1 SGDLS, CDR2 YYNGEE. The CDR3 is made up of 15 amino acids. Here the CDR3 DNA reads TGTGCCAGCAGCGGAACAGGAGATCTCCTGGATACGCAGTATTTT. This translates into CASSGTGDLLDTQYF.

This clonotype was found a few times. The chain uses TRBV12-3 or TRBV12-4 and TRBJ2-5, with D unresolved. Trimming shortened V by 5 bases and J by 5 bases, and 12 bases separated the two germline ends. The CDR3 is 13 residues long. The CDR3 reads CASSRFTGETQYF. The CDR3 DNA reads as TGTGCCAGCAGTCGCTTCACCGGGGAGACCCAGTACTTC.

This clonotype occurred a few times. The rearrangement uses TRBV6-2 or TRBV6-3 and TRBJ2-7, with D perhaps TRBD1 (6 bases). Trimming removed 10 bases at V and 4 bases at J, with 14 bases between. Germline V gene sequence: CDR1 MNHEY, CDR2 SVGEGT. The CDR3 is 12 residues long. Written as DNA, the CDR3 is TGTGCCACAGGGGACCAACTATACGAGCAGTACGTC. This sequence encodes CATGDQLYEQYV.

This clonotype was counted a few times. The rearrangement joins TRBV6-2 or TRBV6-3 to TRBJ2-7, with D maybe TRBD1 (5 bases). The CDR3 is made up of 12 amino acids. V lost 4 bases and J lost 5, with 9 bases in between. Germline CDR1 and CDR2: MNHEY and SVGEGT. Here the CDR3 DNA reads TGTGCCAGCAGTTTAGGGGCCAACGAGCAGTACGTC. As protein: CASSLGANEQYV.

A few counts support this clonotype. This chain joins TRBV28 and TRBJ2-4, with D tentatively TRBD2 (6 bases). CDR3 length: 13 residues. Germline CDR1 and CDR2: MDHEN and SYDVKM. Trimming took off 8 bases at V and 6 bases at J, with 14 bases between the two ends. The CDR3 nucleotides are TGTGCCAGCGCCAAGACGGGAGCAAACATTCAGTACTTC. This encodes CASAKTGANIQYF.

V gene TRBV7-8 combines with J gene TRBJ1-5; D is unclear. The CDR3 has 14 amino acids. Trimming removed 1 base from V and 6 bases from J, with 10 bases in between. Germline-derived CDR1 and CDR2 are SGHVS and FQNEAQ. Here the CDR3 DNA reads TGTGCCAGCAGCTTAGGGCAGATAGGTCAGCCCCAGCATTTT. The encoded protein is CASSLGQIGQPQHF.